Listed below are T cell receptor beta chains from one sample, sequenced in a study of blood T cell repertoires in COVID-19. The table came from immunoSEQ multiplex PCR; TCRdb's copy has only in-frame clones and leaves some out. Here the sample spans 200,000 to 300,000 clones, about 82% being singletons. The source material was peripheral blood. These receptors were obtained from a woman aged 60-70 years with active or convalescent COVID-19. The conserved cysteine and the conserved F or W are not part of the CDR3 here.

V: TRBV2; CDR3: ASSLDDIQGAENTIY
V: TRBV7-7; CDR3: ASSPSGGQGAETQY
V: TRBV5-1; CDR3: ASSLGRDTEAF
V: TRBV2; CDR3: ASRDQGLAYYEQY
V: TRBV18; CDR3: ASSPALAGGGNEQF
V: TRBV19; CDR3: ASSMRLNTEAF
V: TRBV2; CDR3: ASSTSRDRDGQF
V: TRBV15; CDR3: ATSRERGMAGNEQF
V: TRBV7-6; CDR3: ASSLVGHPNTEAF
V: TRBV6-5; CDR3: ASTPGLELGIQY
V: TRBV14; CDR3: ASSLPRTGSSYNEQF